This T cell receptor beta chain was recorded in a study of T cell responses to AZD1222 COVID-19 vaccine. Study context: Second-dose intervals of approximately 4 or approximately 12 weeks were pooled.

The data were produced by immunoSEQ multiplex PCR, yet TCRdb's version contains in-frame clones alone and is incomplete. The sample holds about 150,000 clones, about 92% seen once. Turning to this clone: Its target is not known.

This CDR3 comprises 17 residues. Unmatched junction bases numbered 10, after V lost 3 bases and J lost 0 bases. Germline-derived CDR1 and CDR2 are SGHVS and FQNEAQ. Study conclusions and caveats: The donor cohort was predominantly white British with a female majority, and clonal diversity may have been underestimated. Breadth and depth of Spike-specific TCRs rose after two AZD1222 doses.

This sequence was found in an adult in good health. This chain joins TRBV7-8 and TRBJ1-2; 7 bases map to TRBD1. The input for sequencing was peripheral blood, taken on day 0 of AZD1222 vaccination. CDR3 amino acids: CASSFYAGGQTNYGYTF. CDR3 DNA: TGTGCCAGCAGCTTTTACGCAGGGGGACAAACTAACTATGGCTACACCTTC.